These T cell receptor beta chains were read from a single sample in a study of blood T cells in healthy people across ages. TCRdb re-derived calls from the 5' RACE reads in MiXCR, one entry per CDR3 protein. The profile shows 550,000 to 600,000 distinct CDR3 sequences, roughly 48% of them singletons. Source material: blood. These receptors originate from a man older than 75 in good health. CDR3s include the opening cysteine and the closing phenylalanine or tryptophan. The D gene is left open where the match is weak. A clone size is listed for some rows: how often the clone was seen (once, few, many), or a class if it is expanded.

v_gene	abundance	d_gene	j_gene	CDR3aa	CDR3nt
TRBV5-1	NA	TRBD1	TRBJ1-2	CAGRLTGTDWGYTF	TGCGCCGGCAGATTGACAGGGACAGACTGGGGCTACACCTTC
TRBV3-1	NA	TRBD1	TRBJ2-1	CASSQQDRVNNEQFF	TGTGCCAGCAGCCAACAGGACAGGGTGAATAATGAGCAGTTCTTC
TRBV3-1	few	NA	TRBJ2-5	CASSQVFSHQETQYF	TGTGCCAGCAGCCAAGTATTTTCCCACCAAGAGACCCAGTACTTC
TRBV9	once	TRBD2	TRBJ2-7	CASSSQVSGAYEQYF	TGTGCCAGCAGCTCCCAGGTTAGCGGGGCCTACGAGCAGTACTTC
TRBV29-1	NA	TRBD2	TRBJ2-2	CSVRSGGRTGELFF	TGCAGCGTCCGTAGCGGGGGACGTACCGGGGAGCTGTTTTTT
TRBV6-5	few	NA	TRBJ2-3	CASSYWDGSTDTQYF	TGTGCCAGCAGTTACTGGGACGGGAGCACAGATACGCAGTATTTT
TRBV29-1	many	NA	TRBJ2-3	CSVGGGRAADTQYF	TGCAGCGTTGGTGGTGGGAGAGCCGCAGATACGCAGTATTTT
TRBV2	NA	TRBD1	TRBJ2-5	CASRGQTQETQYF	TGTGCCAGCAGGGGACAGACCCAAGAGACCCAGTACTTC
TRBV6-6	NA	NA	TRBJ1-4	CASIGRTLGNEKLFF	TGTGCCAGCATTGGCCGCACCCTGGGTAATGAAAAACTGTTTTTT
TRBV4-1	NA	TRBD1	TRBJ1-2	CASSPNAGQGIRGYTF	TGCGCCAGCAGCCCCAACGCGGGACAGGGCATCCGTGGCTACACCTTC
TRBV6-2/TRBV6-3	few	NA	TRBJ2-1	CASSPGDSVEFF	TGTGCCAGCAGCCCCGGGGACTCAGTCGAGTTCTTC
TRBV7-6	NA	NA	TRBJ2-2	CASSLDTTGELFF	TGTGCCAGCAGCTTAGACACAACCGGGGAGCTGTTTTTT
TRBV6-2/TRBV6-3	NA	NA	TRBJ1-1	CASTSPAGAGWYTEAFF	TGTGCCAGCACCTCCCCCGCTGGGGCCGGATGGTACACTGAAGCTTTCTTT
TRBV11-2	NA	NA	TRBJ2-1	CASSIGRLRNEQFF	TGTGCCAGCAGCATCGGACGGCTTCGGAATGAGCAGTTCTTC
TRBV4-1	few	NA	TRBJ2-3	CASSQPTGNQGADTQYF	TGCGCCAGCAGCCAACCCACCGGGAACCAAGGCGCAGATACGCAGTATTTT
TRBV27	NA	NA	TRBJ1-1	CASSLSQGSSEAFF	TGTGCCAGCAGTTTATCGCAGGGTTCATCTGAAGCTTTCTTT
TRBV20-1	few	NA	TRBJ2-7	CSARDSGTGYDEQYF	TGCAGTGCTAGAGATTCCGGGACGGGGTATGACGAGCAGTACTTC
TRBV12-3/TRBV12-4	NA	NA	TRBJ2-5	CASSFLGSETRYF	TGTGCCAGCAGTTTCTTAGGATCGGAGACCCGGTACTTC
TRBV6-5	many	NA	TRBJ2-4	CASSYSGPGDTGWNIQYF	TGTGCCAGCAGTTATTCCGGGCCGGGTGATACGGGATGGAACATTCAGTACTTC
TRBV20-1	NA	TRBD2	TRBJ2-1	CSARLRTSGAGNEQFF	TGCAGTGCCAGGTTGAGGACTAGCGGGGCGGGGAATGAGCAGTTCTTC
TRBV20-1	NA	NA	TRBJ2-1	CSARRGTSGEQFF	TGCAGTGCTAGACGGGGGACGTCGGGTGAGCAGTTCTTC
TRBV6-5	NA	NA	TRBJ1-1	CASSYLGRVKNTEAFF	TGTGCCAGCAGTTACTTAGGCAGGGTGAAGAACACTGAAGCTTTCTTT
TRBV29-1	NA	TRBD2	TRBJ2-2	CSTRTSGNTGELFF	TGCAGCACCCGGACTAGCGGCAACACCGGGGAGCTGTTTTTT
TRBV19	few	NA	TRBJ2-4	CASSPAGLGIQYF	TGTGCCAGTAGTCCAGCGGGTCTTGGCATTCAGTACTTC
TRBV6-6	many	NA	TRBJ2-5	CASSYARGGETQYF	TGTGCCAGCAGTTACGCCAGGGGGGGCGAGACCCAGTACTTC
TRBV12-3/TRBV12-4	NA	NA	TRBJ2-1	CASSLANPNEQFF	TGTGCCAGCAGTTTAGCGAATCCCAATGAGCAGTTCTTC
TRBV6-4	NA	NA	TRBJ2-1	CASSDVGGGLNEQFF	TGTGCCAGCAGTGACGTGGGGGGGGGCCTCAATGAGCAGTTCTTC
TRBV20-1	many	TRBD2	TRBJ2-1	CSAGTSGNNEQFF	TGCAGTGCCGGGACTAGCGGAAACAATGAGCAGTTCTTC
TRBV21-1	NA	NA	TRBJ2-3	CASSKEGRNLSPAVPDTQYF	TGTGCCAGCAGCAAAGAGGGGCGGAACCTAAGCCCAGCGGTCCCAGATACGCAGTATTTT
TRBV7-3	NA	NA	TRBJ2-3	CASSLEGDLARSTQYF	TGTGCCAGCAGCTTAGAGGGGGACCTCGCGAGGAGTACGCAGTATTTT